This T cell receptor beta chain was identified during a study of blood T cell dynamics during melanoma immunotherapy. Described time point: week 3, after first cycle of checkpoint inhibitor. Sampling occurred pretreatment (T0) and at week 3 (W3), after cycle one of checkpoint blockade. Response was assessed by RECIST 1.1 at 12 weeks, except two rapid progressors. Patients with prior systemic cancer treatment, concomitant immunosuppressants, or other active malignancies were excluded. Overall study results and limits: Disease-control patients' PBMC repertoires became either more clonal or more diverse at W3.

The V end lost 10 bases, the J end lost 1 base, and 11 bases lay between the germline ends. Germline V gives CDR1 MNHNY, CDR2 SVGAGI (reference sequence). There are 13 residues in the CDR3. About this clone: Its antigen is not identified.

Using immunoSEQ multiplex PCR, the repertoire was profiled, and TCRdb retains in-frame clones only, with some absent. The data show roughly 8,100 clones, approximately 85% seen once. The material sequenced was blood, taken from a patient treated with checkpoint blockade. The TCR originated in a human donor with melanoma. The V and J genes are TRBV6-6 and TRBJ1-5; tentatively, D is TRBD1 (5 bases). CDR3 nucleotide sequence: TGTGCCACAGGGCCCTGGAGCAATCAGCCCCAGCATTTT. As protein: CATGPWSNQPQHF.